One T cell receptor beta chain is described in this entry. In the authors' methods: The study's classifier, a distant-metastasis tool for papillary thyroid cancer, was built using CDR3 differences across clinicopathological groups. From the PCR reads, TCRdb re-called clones with MiXCR. The V and J calls and clone size are TCRdb's, not the authors'. The sample holds about 4,300 clones, roughly a third seen once. These data originate in a study of metastatic and nonmetastatic thyroid tumors. Not a single patient had been given any form of treatment at any point before undergoing thyroid surgery. The sequencing sample was made of adjacent normal tissue. This clonotype originated in a female donor with papillary thyroid cancer or a benign thyroid nodule (not recorded which). Some clones in this sample may be carry-over from other donors' samples.

Here the CDR3 reads CASSLGANTGELFF. CDR3 nucleotides: TGTGCCAGCAGTTTGGGTGCGAACACCGGGGAGCTGTTTTTT. The gene calls are TRBV27 and TRBJ2-2; D is uncertain. Between the trimmed V and J ends, which lost 3 bases and 0 bases, there was a span of 5 bases. The CDR3 is made up of 14 amino acids. In germline, CDR1 is MNHEY, CDR2 SMNVEV (reference sequence).